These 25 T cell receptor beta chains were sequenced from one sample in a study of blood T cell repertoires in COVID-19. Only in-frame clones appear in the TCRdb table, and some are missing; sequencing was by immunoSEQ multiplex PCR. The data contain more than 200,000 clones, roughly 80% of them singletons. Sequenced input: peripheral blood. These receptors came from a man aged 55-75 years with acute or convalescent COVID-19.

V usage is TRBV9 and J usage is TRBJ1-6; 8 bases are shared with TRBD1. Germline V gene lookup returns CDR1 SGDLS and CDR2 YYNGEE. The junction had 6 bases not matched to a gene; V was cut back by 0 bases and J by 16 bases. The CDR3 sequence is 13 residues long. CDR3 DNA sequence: TGTGCCAGCAGCGTAGAGGCGGACAGGGAACTCCACTTT. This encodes CASSVEADRELHF.

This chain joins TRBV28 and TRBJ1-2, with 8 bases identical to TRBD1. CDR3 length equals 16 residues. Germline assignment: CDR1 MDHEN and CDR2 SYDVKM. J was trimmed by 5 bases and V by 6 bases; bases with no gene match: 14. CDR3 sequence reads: CASSPAGDRGTYGYTF. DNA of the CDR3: TGTGCCAGCAGCCCAGCTGGCGACAGGGGAACTTATGGCTACACCTTC.

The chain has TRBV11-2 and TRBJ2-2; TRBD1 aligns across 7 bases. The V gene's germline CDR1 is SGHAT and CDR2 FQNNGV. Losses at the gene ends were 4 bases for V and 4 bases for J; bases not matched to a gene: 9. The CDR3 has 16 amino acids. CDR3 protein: CASSSVDRVSTGELFF. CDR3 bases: TGTGCCAGCAGCTCCGTCGACAGGGTGAGCACCGGGGAGCTGTTTTTT. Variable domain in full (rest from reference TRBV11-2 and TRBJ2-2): EAGVAQSPRYKIIEKRQSVAFWCNPISGHATLYWYQQILGQGPKLLIQFQNNGVVDDSQLPKDRFSAERLKGVDSTLKIQPAKLEDSAVYLCASSSVDRVSTGELFFGEGSRLTVL.

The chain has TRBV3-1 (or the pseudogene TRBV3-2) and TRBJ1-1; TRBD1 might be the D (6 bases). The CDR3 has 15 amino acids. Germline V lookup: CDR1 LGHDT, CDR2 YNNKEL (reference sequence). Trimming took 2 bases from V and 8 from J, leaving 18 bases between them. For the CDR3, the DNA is TGTGCCAGCAGCCAAAGGGATCTCGGGGGGCTGGAAGCTTTCTTT. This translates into CASSQRDLGGLEAFF.

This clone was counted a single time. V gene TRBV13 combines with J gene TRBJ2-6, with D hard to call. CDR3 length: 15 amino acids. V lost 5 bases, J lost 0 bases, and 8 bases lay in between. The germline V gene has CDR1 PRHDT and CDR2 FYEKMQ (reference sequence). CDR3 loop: CASSATSSGANVLTF. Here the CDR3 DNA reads TGTGCCAGCAGCGCCACATCCTCTGGGGCCAACGTCCTGACTTTC.

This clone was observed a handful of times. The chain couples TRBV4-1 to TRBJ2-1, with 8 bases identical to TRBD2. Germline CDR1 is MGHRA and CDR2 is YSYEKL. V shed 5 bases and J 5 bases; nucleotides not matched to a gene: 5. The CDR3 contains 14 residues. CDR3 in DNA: TGCGCCAGCAGCTCCCTGACTAGCGACAATGAGCAGTTCTTC. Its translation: CASSSLTSDNEQFF.

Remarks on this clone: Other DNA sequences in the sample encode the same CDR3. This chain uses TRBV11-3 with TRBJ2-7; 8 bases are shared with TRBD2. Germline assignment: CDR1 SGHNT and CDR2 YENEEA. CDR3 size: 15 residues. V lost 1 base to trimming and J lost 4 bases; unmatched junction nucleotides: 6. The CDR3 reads CASSLASGGQYEQYF. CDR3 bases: TGTGCCAGCAGCTTAGCCTCGGGGGGGCAGTACGAGCAGTACTTC.

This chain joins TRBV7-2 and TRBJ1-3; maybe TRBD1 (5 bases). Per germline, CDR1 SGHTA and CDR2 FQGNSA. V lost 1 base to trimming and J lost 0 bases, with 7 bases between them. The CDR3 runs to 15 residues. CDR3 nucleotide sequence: TGTGCCAGCAGCTTAGGGGGGGGCTCTGGAAACACCATATATTTT. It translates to CASSLGGGSGNTIYF.

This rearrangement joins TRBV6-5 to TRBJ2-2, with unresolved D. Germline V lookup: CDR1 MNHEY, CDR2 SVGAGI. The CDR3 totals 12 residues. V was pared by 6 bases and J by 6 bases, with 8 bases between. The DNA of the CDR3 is TGTGCCAGCAGGGTCGGTTCCGGGGAGCTGTTTTTT. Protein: CASRVGSGELFF.

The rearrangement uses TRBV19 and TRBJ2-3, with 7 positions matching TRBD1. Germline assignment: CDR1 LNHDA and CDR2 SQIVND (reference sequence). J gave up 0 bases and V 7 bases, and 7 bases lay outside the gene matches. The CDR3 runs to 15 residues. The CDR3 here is CASTTGETSTDTQYF. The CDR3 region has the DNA TGTGCCAGTACTACAGGGGAGACTAGCACAGATACGCAGTATTTT.

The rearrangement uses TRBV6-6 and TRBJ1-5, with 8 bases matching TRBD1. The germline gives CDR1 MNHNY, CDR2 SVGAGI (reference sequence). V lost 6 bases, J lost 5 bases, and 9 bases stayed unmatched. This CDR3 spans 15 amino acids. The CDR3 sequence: CASRFPDREDQPQHF. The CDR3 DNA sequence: TGTGCCAGCAGATTTCCGGACAGGGAGGATCAGCCCCAGCATTTT.

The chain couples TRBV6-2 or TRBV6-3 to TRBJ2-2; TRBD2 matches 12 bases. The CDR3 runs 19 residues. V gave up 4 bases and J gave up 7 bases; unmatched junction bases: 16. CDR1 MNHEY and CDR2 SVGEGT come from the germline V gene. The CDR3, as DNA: TGTGCCAGCAGTTCCCCCCCGGGACTAGCGGGCGTCACAGTCGGGGAGCTGTTTTTT. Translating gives CASSSPPGLAGVTVGELFF.

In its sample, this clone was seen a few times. Here the CDR3 DNA reads TGTGCCAGCAGCCAAGCGGCTGGAAACACCATATATTTT. Protein product: CASSQAAGNTIYF. The chain carries TRBV3-1 (or the pseudogene TRBV3-2) and TRBJ1-3, with D hard to call. The CDR3 has 13 residues. Germline-derived CDR1 and CDR2 are LGHDT and YNNKEL (reference sequence). The V end lost 1 base, the J end lost 2 bases, and 3 bases lay between the germline ends.

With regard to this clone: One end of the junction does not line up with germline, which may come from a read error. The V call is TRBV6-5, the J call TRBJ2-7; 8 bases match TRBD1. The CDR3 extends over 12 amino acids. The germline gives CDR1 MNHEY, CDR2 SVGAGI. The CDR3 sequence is CASSSSGTGLSF. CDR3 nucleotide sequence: TGTGCCAGCAGTTCTTCCGGGACAGGACTTAGTTTC.

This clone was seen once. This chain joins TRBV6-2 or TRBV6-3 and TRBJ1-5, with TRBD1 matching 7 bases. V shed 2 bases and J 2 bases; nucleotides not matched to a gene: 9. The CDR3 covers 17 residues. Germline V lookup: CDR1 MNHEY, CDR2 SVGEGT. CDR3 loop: CASSYIPTGSGNQPQHF. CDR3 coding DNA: TGTGCCAGCAGTTACATCCCGACAGGGAGTGGCAATCAGCCCCAGCATTTT.

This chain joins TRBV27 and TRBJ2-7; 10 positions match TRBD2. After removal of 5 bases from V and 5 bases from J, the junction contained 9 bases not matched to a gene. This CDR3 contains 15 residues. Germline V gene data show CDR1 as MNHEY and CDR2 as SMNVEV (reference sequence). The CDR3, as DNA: TGTGCCAGCAGTCCCCACAAGCGGGAGGGCCACGAGCAGTACTTC. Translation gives CASSPHKREGHEQYF.

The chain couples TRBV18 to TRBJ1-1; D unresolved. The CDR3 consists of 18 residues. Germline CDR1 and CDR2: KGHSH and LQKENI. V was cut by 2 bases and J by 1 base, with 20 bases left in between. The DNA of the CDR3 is TGTGCCAGCTCACCATATAGGCCCGGGATTGGGAGGAACACTGAAGCTTTCTTT. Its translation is CASSPYRPGIGRNTEAFF.

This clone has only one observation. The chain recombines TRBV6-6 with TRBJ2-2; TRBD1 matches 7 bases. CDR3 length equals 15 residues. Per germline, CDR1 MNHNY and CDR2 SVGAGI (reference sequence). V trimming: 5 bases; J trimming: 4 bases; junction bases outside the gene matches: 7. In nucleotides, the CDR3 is TGTGCCAGCAGTCCAGGACAGGTGTGCACCGGGGAGCTGTTTTTT. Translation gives CASSPGQVCTGELFF.

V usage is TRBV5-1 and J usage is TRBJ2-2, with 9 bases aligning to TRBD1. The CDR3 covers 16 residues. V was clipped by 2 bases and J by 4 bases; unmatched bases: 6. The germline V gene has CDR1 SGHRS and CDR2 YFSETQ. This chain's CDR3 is CASSLNGQGTTGELFF. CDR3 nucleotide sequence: TGCGCCAGCAGCTTAAATGGACAGGGGACCACCGGGGAGCTGTTTTTT. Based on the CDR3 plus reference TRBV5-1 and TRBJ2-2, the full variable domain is KAGVTQTPRYLIKTRGQQVTLSCSPISGHRSVSWYQQTPGQGLQFLFEYFSETQRNKGNFPGRFSGRQFSNSRSEMNVSTLELGDSALYLCASSLNGQGTTGELFFGEGSRLTVL.

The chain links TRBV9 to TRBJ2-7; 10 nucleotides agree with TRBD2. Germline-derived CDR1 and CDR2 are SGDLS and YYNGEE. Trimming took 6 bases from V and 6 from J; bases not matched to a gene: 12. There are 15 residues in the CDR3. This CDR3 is CASNRAGGPSGEQYF. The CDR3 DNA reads TGTGCCAGCAATCGAGCGGGAGGGCCTAGCGGCGAGCAGTACTTC.

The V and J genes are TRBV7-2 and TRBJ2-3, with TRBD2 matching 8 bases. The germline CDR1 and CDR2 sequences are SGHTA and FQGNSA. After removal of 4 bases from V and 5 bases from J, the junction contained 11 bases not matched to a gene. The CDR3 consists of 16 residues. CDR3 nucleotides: TGTGCCAGCAGCTCCCCTGCGGGACTAGTCAGAGATACGCAGTATTTT. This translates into CASSSPAGLVRDTQYF.

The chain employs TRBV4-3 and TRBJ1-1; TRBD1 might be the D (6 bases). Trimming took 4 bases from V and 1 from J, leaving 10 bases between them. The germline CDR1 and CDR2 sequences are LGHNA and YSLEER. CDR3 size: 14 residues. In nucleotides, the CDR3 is TGCGCCAGCAGCCGAGAACAGGGGAACACTGAAGCTTTCTTT. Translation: CASSREQGNTEAFF.

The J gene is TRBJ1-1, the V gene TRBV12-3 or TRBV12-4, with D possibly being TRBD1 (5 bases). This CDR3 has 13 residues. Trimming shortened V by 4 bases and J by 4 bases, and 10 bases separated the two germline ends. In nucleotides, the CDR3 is TGTGCCAGCAGTTCCGGGGGAAGCACTGAAGCTTTCTTT. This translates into CASSSGGSTEAFF.

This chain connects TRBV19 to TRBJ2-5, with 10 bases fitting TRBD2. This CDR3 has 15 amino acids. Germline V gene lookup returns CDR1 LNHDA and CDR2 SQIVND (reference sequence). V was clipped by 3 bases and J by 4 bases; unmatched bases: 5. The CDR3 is CASSIQRGGGETQYF. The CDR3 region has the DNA TGTGCCAGTAGTATCCAGCGGGGGGGAGGAGAGACCCAGTACTTC.

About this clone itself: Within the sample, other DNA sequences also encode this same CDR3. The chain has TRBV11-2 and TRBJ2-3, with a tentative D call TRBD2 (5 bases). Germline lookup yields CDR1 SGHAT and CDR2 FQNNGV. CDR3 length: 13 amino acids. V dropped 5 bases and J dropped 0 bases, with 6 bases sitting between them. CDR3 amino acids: CASSRGSTDTQYF. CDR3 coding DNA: TGTGCCAGCAGCCGAGGGAGCACAGATACGCAGTATTTT.